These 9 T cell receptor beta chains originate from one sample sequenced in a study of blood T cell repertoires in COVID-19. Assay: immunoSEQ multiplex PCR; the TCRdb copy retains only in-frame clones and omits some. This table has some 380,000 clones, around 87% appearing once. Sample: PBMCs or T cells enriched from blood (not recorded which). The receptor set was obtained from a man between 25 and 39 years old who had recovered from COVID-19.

The CDR3 sequence: CSVEEQDTEAFF. The CDR3 DNA sequence: TGCAGCGTTGAAGAGCAGGACACTGAAGCTTTCTTT. The genes are TRBV29-1 and TRBJ1-1; no reliable D call. The germline V and J ends were trimmed by 0 bases and 3 bases, with 5 bases remaining between them. The CDR3 loop spans 12 amino acids. Per the germline V gene, CDR1 is SQVTM and CDR2 is ANQGSEA.

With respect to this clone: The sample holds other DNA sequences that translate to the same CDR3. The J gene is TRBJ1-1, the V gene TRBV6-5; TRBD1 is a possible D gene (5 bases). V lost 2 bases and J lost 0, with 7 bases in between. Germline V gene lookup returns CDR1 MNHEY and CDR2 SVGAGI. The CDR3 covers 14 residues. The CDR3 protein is CASSYRGMNTEAFF. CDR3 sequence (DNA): TGTGCCAGCAGTTACAGGGGAATGAACACTGAAGCTTTCTTT.

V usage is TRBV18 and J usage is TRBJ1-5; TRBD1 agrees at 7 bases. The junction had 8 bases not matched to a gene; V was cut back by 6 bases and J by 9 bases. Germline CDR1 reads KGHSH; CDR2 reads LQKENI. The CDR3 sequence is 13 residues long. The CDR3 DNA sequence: TGTGCCAGCTCGCCGGACAGGTTTCGGCCCCAGCATTTT. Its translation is CASSPDRFRPQHF.

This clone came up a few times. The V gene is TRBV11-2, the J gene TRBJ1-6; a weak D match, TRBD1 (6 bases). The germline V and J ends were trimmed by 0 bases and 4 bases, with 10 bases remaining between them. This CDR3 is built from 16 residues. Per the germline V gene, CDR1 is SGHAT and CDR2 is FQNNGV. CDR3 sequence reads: CASSLDQGLYNSPLHF. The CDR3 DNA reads TGTGCCAGCAGCTTAGATCAGGGGCTATATAATTCACCCCTCCACTTT.

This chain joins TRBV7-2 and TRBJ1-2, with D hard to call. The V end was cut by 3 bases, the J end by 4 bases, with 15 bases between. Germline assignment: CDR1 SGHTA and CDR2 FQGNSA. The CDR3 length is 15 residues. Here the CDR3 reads CASSFIGEPSYGYTF. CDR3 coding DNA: TGTGCCAGCAGCTTCATCGGGGAGCCGAGCTATGGCTACACCTTC.

CDR3 in amino acids: CASSPAAVTEAFF. DNA of the CDR3: TGTGCCAGCAGTCCCGCCGCGGTCACTGAAGCTTTCTTT. The V and J genes are TRBV27 and TRBJ1-1, with D unresolved. Trimming pared 5 bases from V and 4 bases from J, leaving 11 bases between. Germline assignment: CDR1 MNHEY and CDR2 SMNVEV (reference sequence). CDR3 length: 13 amino acids.

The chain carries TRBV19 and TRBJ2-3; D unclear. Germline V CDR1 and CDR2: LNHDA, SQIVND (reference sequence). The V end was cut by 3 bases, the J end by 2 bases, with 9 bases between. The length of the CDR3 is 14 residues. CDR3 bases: TGTGCCAGTAGTATCCCAGGTGACACAGATACGCAGTATTTT. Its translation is CASSIPGDTDTQYF.

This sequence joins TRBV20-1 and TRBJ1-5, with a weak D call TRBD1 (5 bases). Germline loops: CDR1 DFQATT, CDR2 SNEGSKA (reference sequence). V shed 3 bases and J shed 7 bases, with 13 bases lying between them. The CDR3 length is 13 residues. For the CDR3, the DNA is TGCAGTGCTAGTCCAACAGGAGACCAGCCCCAGCATTTT. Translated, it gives CSASPTGDQPQHF.

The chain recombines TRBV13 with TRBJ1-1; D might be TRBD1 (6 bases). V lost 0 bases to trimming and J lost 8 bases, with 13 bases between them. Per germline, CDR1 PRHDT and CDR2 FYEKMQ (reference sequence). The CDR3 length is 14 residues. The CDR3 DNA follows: TGTGCCAGCAGCTTAGGTACGGGAGGGGGAGAAGCTTTCTTT. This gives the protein CASSLGTGGGEAFF.